This T cell receptor beta chain was identified during a study of blood T cell repertoires in COVID-19. V dropped 6 bases and J dropped 4; count of bases not matched to a gene: 0. The CDR3 spans 14 residues. CDR1 is MGHDK, CDR2 SYGVNS, per germline. Before being deemed recovered, Cohort 3 donors had two negative PCRs, clearance, or symptom resolution. The data were produced by immunoSEQ multiplex PCR, yet TCRdb's version contains in-frame clones alone and is incomplete. The sample holds approximately 500,000 clones, 70% to 90% seen once. The rearrangement joins TRBV25-1 to TRBJ2-2; TRBD2 matches 12 bases. The clonotype comes from a woman in her forties who had recovered from COVID-19. Material: PBMCs or T cells enriched from blood (not recorded which). Written as DNA, the CDR3 is TGTGCCAGCAGGACTAGCGGGAGCACCGGGGAGCTGTTTTTT. This encodes CASRTSGSTGELFF.